The 12 T cell receptor beta chains reported below all come from one sample, sequenced in a study of blood T cells in healthy people across ages (dated by TCRdb to 2013 to 2016). Libraries were prepared through 5' RACE. Sequencing took place on an Illumina HiSeq 2500. A second PCR of roughly 7 to 11 cycles was performed with a sample-barcoded 5' primer and a J-beta primer mix. TCRdb applied fastp at Q25 and MiXCR to the public reads, then kept only in-frame beta chains. Rows are combined by CDR3 protein, so each entry shows the most common genes and DNA. The sample table records approximately 800,000 distinct CDR3 sequences; about 25% of these occur just once. The biggest ten clones account for under 4.5% of the sample. These data also formed part of another study, on T cells of mothers and their children.

Sequences were obtained from blood. These receptor sequences come from a boy under 18 in good health.

This clonotype was detected a few times. A junction boundary mismatches the germline segment, possibly from a read error. The chain joins TRBV5-5 to TRBJ2-7; TRBD2 agrees at 7 bases. CDR1 is SGHKS, CDR2 YYEKEE, per germline (reference sequence). This CDR3 region has 13 residues. This chain's CDR3 is CAGSLGGSKLYYF. The CDR3 DNA reads as TGTGCCGGCAGCTTGGGAGGGTCTAAGCTCTACTATTTC.

The chain is built from TRBV30 and TRBJ2-3, with no clear D. This CDR3 comprises 14 residues. Trimming pared 5 bases from V and 1 base from J, leaving 13 bases between. The germline gives CDR1 GTSNPN, CDR2 SVGIG (reference sequence). CDR3 region: CAWDHKPRTDTQYF. The CDR3 nucleotides are TGTGCCTGGGATCATAAACCCCGCACAGATACGCAGTATTTT.

This clonotype was counted between two and nine times. The rearrangement uses TRBV24-1 and TRBJ2-1; no clear D gene. V gave up 3 bases and J gave up 0 bases, with 14 bases separating them. The CDR3 is 17 amino acids. Per the germline V gene, CDR1 is KGHDR and CDR2 is SFDVKD. The CDR3 is CATSDQKRASSYNEQFF. CDR3 DNA sequence: TGTGCCACCAGTGATCAGAAACGTGCTAGCTCCTACAATGAGCAGTTCTTC.

The chain has TRBV7-9 and TRBJ2-5, with D unresolved. CDR3 length: 17 residues. V was shortened by 4 bases and J by 4 bases, with 22 bases between the two germline ends. In germline, CDR1 is SEHNR, CDR2 FQNEAQ (reference sequence). CDR3 coding DNA: TGTGCCAGCAGCTCAAACTCAGGTGCCGGTATAGGAGAGACCCAGTACTTC. This codes for CASSSNSGAGIGETQYF.

This clonotype turned up a few times. J is TRBJ2-7 and V is TRBV7-9, with 13 bases aligning to TRBD2. This CDR3 region has 15 residues. The V gene end was trimmed by 5 bases and the J gene end by 6 bases; junction bases not matched to a gene: 7. Germline-derived CDR1 and CDR2 are SEHNR and FQNEAQ (reference sequence). The CDR3 DNA follows: TGTGCCAGCAGCGAAGGACTAGCGGGAGTGGGCGAGCAGTACTTC. This gives the protein CASSEGLAGVGEQYF.

The genes are TRBV12-3 or TRBV12-4 and TRBJ1-6; possibly TRBD1 for D (6 bases). The CDR3 loop spans 14 amino acids. Trimming took 3 bases from V and 11 from J, leaving 14 bases between them. In DNA form, the CDR3 reads TGTGCCAGCAGTTTGGGGGGCCGAGAACCACCCCTCCACTTT. Translating gives CASSLGGREPPLHF.

The chain employs TRBV4-3 and TRBJ2-5; no definite D call. Germline CDR1 and CDR2: LGHNA and YSLEER. V was clipped by 0 bases and J by 5 bases, with 7 bases between them. The length of the CDR3 is 13 residues. DNA for the CDR3: TGCGCCAGCAGCCAAGATCGTACCGAGACCCAGTACTTC. Amino acids: CASSQDRTETQYF.

The CDR3 sequence: CASSNTIAGAVRETQYF. For the CDR3, the DNA is TGTGCCAGCAGTAATACGATAGCGGGAGCCGTTAGGGAGACCCAGTACTTC. The chain employs TRBV6-2 or TRBV6-3 and TRBJ2-1, with TRBD2 matching over 9 bases. The J call is uncertain, as TRBJ2-5 better fits the DNA end. Germline V gene lookup returns CDR1 MNHEY and CDR2 SVGEGT. CDR3 length: 17 residues.

The V and J genes are TRBV12-3 or TRBV12-4 and TRBJ1-6; TRBD1 aligns across 8 bases. Germline trimming cut 6 bases from V and 7 bases from J; bases unmatched to any gene: 8. The CDR3 runs 15 residues. The CDR3 DNA follows: TGTGCCAGCAGGCAGACAGGGGATGGGAATTCACCCCTCCACTTT. Its protein product is CASRQTGDGNSPLHF.

This chain connects TRBV10-3 to TRBJ2-5, with 14 bases aligning to TRBD2. The CDR3 is 14 residues long. Germline CDR1 is ENHRY and CDR2 is SYGVKD. V lost 8 bases, J lost 4 bases, and 3 bases stayed unmatched. CDR3 nucleotide sequence: TGTGCCATCGGGACTAGCGGGAGTGGAGAGACCCAGTACTTC. Translation gives CAIGTSGSGETQYF.

The chain employs TRBV4-1 and TRBJ1-4; D possibly corresponds to TRBD1 (5 bases). CDR1 MGHRA and CDR2 YSYEKL come from the germline V gene. The V and J ends lost 4 bases and 0 bases respectively, with 9 bases between them. This CDR3 comprises 15 residues. The CDR3 DNA sequence: TGCGCCAGCAGCCTGGGGCCCACAACTAATGAAAAACTGTTTTTT. It is translated as CASSLGPTTNEKLFF.

This clonotype turned up a few times. V and J are TRBV6-2 or TRBV6-3 and TRBJ2-7; D is tentatively TRBD1 or TRBD2 (5 bases each). The CDR3 totals 13 residues. V was pared by 1 base and J by 6 bases, with 10 bases between. The germline V gene has CDR1 MNHEY and CDR2 SVGEGT. DNA of the CDR3: TGTGCCAGCAGTTACTTTTCTGGGACCGAGCAGTACTTC. Translating it yields CASSYFSGTEQYF.